This T cell receptor (beta chain) was documented in a study of early T cells in non-severe SARS-CoV-2 infection. Study-wide context: Chains stayed unpaired after sequencing of bulk RNA from unsorted whole blood.

TCRdb independently ran MiXCR on the 5' RACE reads; one entry per CDR3 protein. The sample includes 70,000 to 95,000 distinct CDR3 sequences, about 14% of them seen just once. Looked up from germline, CDR1 is SGHNT and CDR2 is YYREEE (reference sequence). The V gene end was trimmed by 4 bases and the J gene end by 4 bases; junction bases not matched to a gene: 8. This CDR3 spans 15 amino acids. Study-level findings and limits: The VDJdb matching leaned toward anti-spike CD8 responses and overlooked private and CD4 specificities.

This clonotype was observed a few times. What it binds is unknown. The TCR comes from an adult who was a healthcare worker with PCR-confirmed SARS-CoV-2 infection or an uninfected control (not recorded which). The chain recombines TRBV5-4 with TRBJ2-1, with TRBD1 matching 7 bases. The specimen was whole blood. CDR3 nucleotide sequence: TGTGCCAGCAGCCGGGACAGCCAGCGGTACAATGAGCAGTTCTTC. It yields the protein CASSRDSQRYNEQFF.